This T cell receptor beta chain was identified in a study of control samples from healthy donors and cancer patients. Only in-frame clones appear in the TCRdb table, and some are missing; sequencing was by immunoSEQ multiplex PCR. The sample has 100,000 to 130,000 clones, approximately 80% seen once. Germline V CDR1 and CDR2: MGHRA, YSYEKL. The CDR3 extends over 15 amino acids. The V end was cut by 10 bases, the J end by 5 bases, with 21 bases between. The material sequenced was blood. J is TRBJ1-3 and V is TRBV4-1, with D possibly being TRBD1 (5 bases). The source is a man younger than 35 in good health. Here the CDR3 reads CATESSTVGRNTIYF. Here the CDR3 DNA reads TGCGCCACCGAAAGCTCGACAGTTGGCAGAAACACCATATATTTT.